This record covers a single T cell receptor beta chain. The antigen is not known. The sample originates from a study of blood T cells in healthy people across ages. Study observations and caveats: Per million T cells, TCR beta diversity dropped about linearly as age rose.

It was with a sample-barcoded 5' primer and a J-beta primer mix that a second PCR of roughly 7 to 12 cycles was run. The template-switch adaptor was a 5' adaptor with 12 random nucleotides. It tagged each cDNA molecule. TCRdb processed the 5' RACE reads anew with MiXCR; each CDR3 protein has one entry. The repertoire holds about 1.5 million distinct CDR3 sequences, with around 39% as singletons. V lost 0 bases and J lost 0, with 8 bases in between. Germline CDR1 and CDR2: SEHNR and FQNEAQ (reference sequence). This CDR3 comprises 15 residues. The chain combines TRBV7-9 with TRBJ2-5, with D possibly matching TRBD2 (6 bases). Sequenced sample: blood. The clonotype originates from a woman under 30 in good health. The CDR3 here is CASSLAREYQETQYF. The CDR3 DNA reads as TGTGCCAGCAGCTTAGCGCGGGAATACCAAGAGACCCAGTACTTC.